The 30 T cell receptor beta chains in this list originate from one sample, sequenced in a study of post-analysis software for immune sequencing data. No antigen has been assigned to these receptors. General study results and limits: TRBV5-6, TRBV5-1 and TRBV20-1 were among five TRBV segments more frequent in patients than controls.

Unique molecular identifiers were carried by the TCR beta cDNA libraries. One entry per CDR3 protein results from TCRdb running MiXCR on the PCR reads. The data show more than 450,000 distinct CDR3 sequences, 44% seen once. The sample was blood. All receptors derive from a girl aged 10-17 years with multiple sclerosis.

V gene TRBV24-1 combines with J gene TRBJ2-1; 13 nucleotides match TRBD2. The V and J ends lost 12 bases and 7 bases, in that order; junction bases with no gene match: 5. This CDR3 is 13 amino acids long. The germline CDR1 and CDR2 sequences are KGHDR and SFDVKD. CDR3 sequence reads: CASGLAGDNEQFF. In DNA form, the CDR3 reads TGTGCCTCTGGACTAGCGGGAGATAATGAGCAGTTCTTC.

Many counts were recorded for this clonotype. This chain joins TRBV29-1 and TRBJ2-7, with 8 bases aligning to TRBD2. After removal of 4 bases from V and 2 bases from J, the junction contained 4 bases not matched to a gene. Germline V gives CDR1 SQVTM, CDR2 ANQGSEA. The CDR3 length is 13 residues. This CDR3 reads CSVVERGTYEQYF. Written as DNA, the CDR3 is TGCAGCGTTGTGGAGCGGGGGACCTACGAGCAGTACTTC.

The chain carries TRBV3-1 and TRBJ1-2; D gene unclear. Germline-derived CDR1 and CDR2 are LGHDT and YNNKEL (reference sequence). The V gene lost 1 base and the J gene lost 12 bases, with 12 bases spanning the gap. The CDR3 runs 12 residues. CDR3 nucleotides: TGTGCCAGCAGCCAAGTCTCAAGAGGCCACACCTTC. Its protein is CASSQVSRGHTF.

The V and J genes are TRBV12-3 or TRBV12-4 and TRBJ2-1; 10 bases agree with TRBD2. This CDR3 spans 20 amino acids. V trimming: 1 base; J trimming: 7 bases; junction bases outside the gene matches: 19. CDR3 region: CASSLGPGVPSGSNWNEQFF. CDR3 nucleotide sequence: TGTGCCAGCAGTTTAGGTCCGGGGGTCCCTAGCGGGAGCAATTGGAATGAGCAGTTCTTC.

This clonotype was picked up one time. A clone one base away is much larger, so this may be a read error. The CDR3 nucleotides read TGTGCCAGCAGTTTGACAGCTGGAGATACGCAGTATTTT. It is translated as CASSLTAGDTQYF. The chain is built from TRBV6-5 and TRBJ2-3; possibly TRBD1 for D (5 bases). The V gene's germline CDR1 is MNHEY and CDR2 SVGAGI. The V end lost 4 bases, the J end lost 5 bases, and 10 bases lay between the germline ends. CDR3 length equals 13 residues.

This clonotype was observed a single time. One end of the junction is discordant with germline, which a read error may explain. The rearrangement uses TRBV12-3 or TRBV12-4 and TRBJ2-1; the D is unclear. The CDR3 runs to 14 residues. The CDR3 spells CTSSLRALANEQFF. CDR3 nucleotides: TGTACCAGCAGTTTAAGGGCTCTTGCCAATGAGCAGTTCTTC.

V and J are TRBV10-3 and TRBJ2-3; 8 bases are a match to TRBD2. Germline V CDR1 and CDR2: ENHRY, SYGVKD. CDR3 size: 16 residues. With 6 bases clipped from V and 4 bases from J, the junction kept 12 bases outside the gene matches. The CDR3 here is CAIRGAGDTTADTQYF. The CDR3, as DNA: TGTGCCATCAGAGGAGCGGGAGATACGACCGCAGATACGCAGTATTTT.

This chain links TRBV7-9 with TRBJ2-7; D may be TRBD1 (5 bases). V was cut by 5 bases and J by 7 bases, with 21 bases left in between. Looked up from germline, CDR1 is SEHNR and CDR2 is FQNEAQ (reference sequence). The CDR3 runs 15 residues. The chain's CDR3 is CASSPLAGRMREQYF. CDR3 sequence (DNA): TGTGCCAGCAGCCCCCTGGCAGGGCGGATGAGGGAGCAGTACTTC.

The table lists this clonotype with a count of one. V usage is TRBV6-5 and J usage is TRBJ2-5; TRBD1 agrees at 8 bases. The J call is uncertain, as TRBJ2-7 better fits the DNA end. The CDR3 totals 14 residues. Per germline, CDR1 MNHEY and CDR2 SVGAGI. The DNA of the CDR3 is TGTGCCAGCAGTCCCGGACAGGGACATTACGAGCAGTACTTC. Protein: CASSPGQGHYEQYF.

On this clonotype: A junction boundary mismatches the germline segment, possibly from a read error. The rearrangement links TRBV7-9 to TRBJ2-3, with D perhaps being TRBD1 or TRBD2 (5 bases each). This CDR3 has 16 amino acids. The V gene's germline CDR1 is SEHNR and CDR2 FQNEAQ (reference sequence). CDR3 nucleotide sequence: TGTGCCAGCATCTTAACCGGGGCAGGGAACCCAGATACGCAGTATTTT. Encoded protein: CASILTGAGNPDTQYF.

This chain joins TRBV12-3 or TRBV12-4 and TRBJ1-1; 8 bases fit TRBD1. The CDR3 length is 13 residues. J gave up 7 bases and V 4 bases, and 5 bases lay outside the gene matches. In DNA form, the CDR3 reads TGTGCCAGCAGTTCAGGGGGCGCGAATGAAGCTTTCTTT. Translating gives CASSSGGANEAFF.

This clonotype was counted only a few times. The rearrangement uses TRBV10-3 and TRBJ2-1; D remains ambiguous. Germline CDR1 ENHRY, CDR2 SYGVKD. V was shortened by 11 bases and J by 8 bases, with 13 bases between the two germline ends. The CDR3 runs 11 residues. CDR3 protein: CASRVGDEQFF. CDR3 DNA: TGTGCCTCCAGAGTGGGCGATGAGCAGTTCTTC.

This clonotype has a single count. This chain joins TRBV20-1 and TRBJ2-3, with D hard to call. V gave up 3 bases and J gave up 4 bases, with 14 bases separating them. Per germline, CDR1 DFQATT and CDR2 SNEGSKA (reference sequence). The CDR3 consists of 14 residues. CDR3 DNA sequence: TGCAGTGCTAGTAGGGCGGATGGCGCAGATACGCAGTATTTT. It specifies CSASRADGADTQYF.

The rearrangement uses TRBV5-1 and TRBJ1-1, with 8 bases identical to TRBD1. In germline, CDR1 is SGHRS, CDR2 YFSETQ. This CDR3 spans 15 amino acids. Losses at the gene ends were 3 bases for V and 2 bases for J; bases not matched to a gene: 6. CDR3 in amino acids: CASSYLQGANTEAFF. CDR3 nucleotides: TGCGCCAGCAGCTACCTCCAGGGGGCTAACACTGAAGCTTTCTTT.

This rearrangement joins TRBV12-3 or TRBV12-4 to TRBJ2-7; 10 positions match TRBD1. After removal of 6 bases from V and 0 bases from J, the junction contained 14 bases not matched to a gene. This CDR3 is 18 amino acids long. In DNA, the CDR3 is TGTGCCAGCAGACAGGATGGATGGGGGACAGGGGACTCCTACGAGCAGTACTTC. It specifies CASRQDGWGTGDSYEQYF.

Remarks on this clonotype: One end of the junction does not line up with germline, which may come from a read error. The rearrangement uses TRBV9 and TRBJ2-2; perhaps TRBD1 as D (7 bases). There are 17 residues in the CDR3. CDR1 is SGDLS, CDR2 YYNGEE, per germline. The CDR3 loop is CASSVEGRGRSTGGLFF. The CDR3 bases are TGTGCCAGCAGCGTGGAGGGAAGGGGGCGAAGCACCGGGGGGCTGTTTTTT.

This clonotype was seen only a few times. The J gene is TRBJ2-7, the V gene TRBV7-9; 9 bases are a match to TRBD2. The V gene end was trimmed by 5 bases and the J gene end by 5 bases; junction bases not matched to a gene: 10. This CDR3 has 15 residues. Germline values: CDR1 SEHNR, CDR2 FQNEAQ (reference sequence). This CDR3 is CASSPRLAGKDEQYF. CDR3 nucleotides: TGTGCCAGCAGCCCCCGCCTAGCGGGAAAGGACGAGCAGTACTTC.

This clonotype has only a few counts. The rearrangement joins TRBV12-3 or TRBV12-4 to TRBJ2-7, with 7 bases fitting TRBD2. Losses at the gene ends were 6 bases for V and 3 bases for J; bases not matched to a gene: 5. The CDR3 extends over 13 amino acids. The CDR3 spells CASRGGKVYEQYF. The CDR3, as DNA: TGTGCCAGCAGGGGGGGGAAAGTCTACGAGCAGTACTTC.

V gene TRBV5-1 combines with J gene TRBJ2-4; 10 nucleotides agree with TRBD2. The DNA end favors TRBJ2-7, so the J call may be wrong. CDR1 and CDR2 from the germline V gene are SGHRS and YFSETQ. The CDR3 has 15 residues. The CDR3 DNA reads as TGCGCCAGCAGCTCTAGCGGGGGACCTCTCTACGAGCAGTACTTC. This gives the protein CASSSSGGPLYEQYF.

As regards this clonotype: The junction departs from germline at one end; a sequencing error may be responsible. This chain connects TRBV7-7 to TRBJ2-1; D remains ambiguous. Looked up from germline, CDR1 is SSHAT and CDR2 is FNYEAQ (reference sequence). This CDR3 comprises 13 residues. Here the CDR3 reads CASSLNSYNEQFF. The CDR3 DNA sequence: TGTGCTAGCAGCCTCAACAGCTACAATGAGCAGTTCTTC.

This clonotype has a count of ten or more. The junction shows a germline mismatch at one end, possibly a read error. The chain's CDR3 is CASSLVRGAYEQYF. CDR3 nucleotide sequence: TGTGCCAGCAGCTTAGTACGGGGGGCCTACGAGCAGTACTTC. The chain recombines TRBV12-3 or TRBV12-4 with TRBJ2-7, with 7 positions matching TRBD2. The CDR3 runs to 14 residues.

This clonotype was observed a handful of times. The CDR3 loop is CASSPQQGSYEQYF. CDR3 nucleotide sequence: TGTGCCAGCAGCCCCCAACAGGGTTCCTACGAGCAGTACTTC. V usage is TRBV12-3 or TRBV12-4 and J usage is TRBJ2-7, with D perhaps TRBD1 (6 bases). Trimming removed 6 bases from V and 1 base from J, with 13 bases in between. The CDR3 totals 14 residues.

This clonotype has more than one count but fewer than ten. V and J are TRBV3-1 and TRBJ2-4; 11 nucleotides align to TRBD2. CDR3 length equals 15 residues. Germline loops: CDR1 LGHDT, CDR2 YNNKEL (reference sequence). J gave up 4 bases and V 1 base, and 0 bases lay outside the gene matches. CDR3 DNA sequence: TGTGCCAGCAGCCAAGGACTAGCGGGGAAAAACATTCAGTACTTC. Translating gives CASSQGLAGKNIQYF.

The chain joins TRBV3-1 to TRBJ1-4; the D is unclear. From germline, CDR1 is LGHDT and CDR2 YNNKEL (reference sequence). V lost 3 bases and J 8 bases, leaving 10 bases between the germline ends. This CDR3 spans 13 amino acids. CDR3 region: CASSQTGREKLFF. CDR3 nucleotides: TGTGCCAGCAGCCAGACGGGAAGAGAAAAACTGTTTTTT.

This clonotype appeared once. The junction shows a germline mismatch at one end, possibly a read error. The J gene is TRBJ2-7, the V gene TRBV5-1, with D perhaps matching TRBD1 (6 bases). Germline V lookup: CDR1 SGHRS, CDR2 YFSETQ. This CDR3 region has 12 residues. The CDR3 protein is CASSPGTQGQYF. The CDR3, as DNA: TGTGCCAGCAGCCCAGGGACACAGGGGCAGTACTTC.

V gene TRBV27 combines with J gene TRBJ2-3, with D perhaps matching TRBD1 or TRBD2 (5 bases each). The CDR3 is 13 residues long. Per germline, CDR1 MNHEY and CDR2 SMNVEV (reference sequence). The germline V and J ends were trimmed by 6 bases and 2 bases, with 9 bases remaining between them. The CDR3, as DNA: TGTGCCAGCAGCTGGGGGTCCACAGATACGCAGTATTTT. This gives the protein CASSWGSTDTQYF.

This clonotype has more than one count but fewer than ten. The genes are TRBV4-1 and TRBJ2-3, with a possible D match to TRBD1 (5 bases). CDR1 is MGHRA and CDR2 is YSYEKL in the germline V gene. The CDR3 contains 13 residues. V gave up 4 bases and J gave up 6 bases, with 11 bases separating them. The CDR3 DNA follows: TGCGCCAGCAGCCTAGGGGTTTTGGATACGCAGTATTTT. This translates into CASSLGVLDTQYF.

This clonotype was found once. The rearrangement joins TRBV24-1 to TRBJ2-1; TRBD1 matches at 9 bases. The end of the DNA fits TRBJ2-7 better, so the J call may be wrong. Germline V lookup: CDR1 KGHDR, CDR2 SFDVKD. This CDR3 is built from 16 residues. The chain's CDR3 is CATSDFGDRDNNEQYF. The CDR3 coding sequence is TGTGCCACCAGTGATTTCGGGGACAGGGATAACAATGAGCAGTACTTC.

The chain combines TRBV7-9 with TRBJ2-7; possibly TRBD1 for D (6 bases). The CDR3 consists of 14 residues. Deletions cut 3 bases from V and 3 bases from J, with 12 bases between. Germline V gene data show CDR1 as SEHNR and CDR2 as FQNEAQ (reference sequence). CDR3 residues: CASSFGAGDYEQYF. The CDR3, as DNA: TGTGCCAGCAGCTTTGGGGCAGGGGACTACGAGCAGTACTTC.

This clonotype was counted a few times. The genes are TRBV4-1 and TRBJ2-1, with a weak D call TRBD2 (5 bases). The V end lost 2 bases, the J end lost 8 bases, and 13 bases lay between the germline ends. The length of the CDR3 is 14 residues. Per the germline V gene, CDR1 is MGHRA and CDR2 is YSYEKL. The CDR3 is CASSQWGEGHEQFF. CDR3 nucleotides: TGCGCCAGCAGCCAATGGGGAGAAGGCCATGAGCAGTTCTTC.